This T cell receptor (beta chain) was obtained from a study of Graves' ophthalmopathy and Graves' hyperthyroidism. The study, taken as a whole, reports: The model predicted progression of ophthalmopathy with a sensitivity of more than 60%, and its specificity was 72% to 80%.

This CDR3 spans 16 amino acids. Germline assignment: CDR1 MDHEN and CDR2 SYDVKM. J gave up 0 bases and V 0 bases, and 2 bases lay outside the gene matches. This clonotype has ten or more counts. The target antigen is unknown. TCR beta CDR3 regions were amplified from RNA transcripts. HTBI primers were employed in first-round RT-PCR, then a second-round multiplex PCR followed. A single record per CDR3 protein comes from TCRdb applying MiXCR to the multiplex PCR reads. The sample has fewer than 600,000 distinct CDR3 sequences, approximately 15% seen once. The sequenced sample consisted of blood. The chain is built from TRBV28 and TRBJ2-5; 9 bases are shared with TRBD2. The TCR was taken from a woman between 25 and 40 years old with Graves' ophthalmopathy. The CDR3 region is CASSLWLAGYQETQYF. CDR3 nucleotide sequence: TGTGCCAGCAGTTTATGGCTAGCGGGGTACCAAGAGACCCAGTACTTC.